Each of the 28 T cell receptor beta chains below was sequenced from the same sample in a study of T-cell reconstitution after alpha-beta-depleted transplantation in children. Molecular barcoding with unique molecular identifiers was used for the TCRbeta library. TCRdb analysed the PCR reads with MiXCR anew, one entry per CDR3 protein. The data contain a few hundred thousand distinct CDR3 sequences, around 8.9% of them seen just once; the ten biggest clones take up about 5.4%. The starting material was PBMCs from the stem cell graft donor, obtained from the stem cell graft. Receptor source: a human donor who donated a stem cell graft to a child with SCID.

This clonotype was seen a few times. The genes are TRBV12-3 or TRBV12-4 and TRBJ2-7; D may be TRBD1 (6 bases). V was trimmed by 6 bases and J by 2 bases, leaving 20 bases between them. The CDR3 is 16 amino acids. The CDR3, as DNA: TGTGCCAGCAGCTCAACCTTGGAGACAGGACCCTACGAGCAGTACTTC. Protein: CASSSTLETGPYEQYF.

The chain has TRBV7-2 and TRBJ2-1; D is perhaps TRBD1 or TRBD2 (5 bases each). Germline V gives CDR1 SGHTA, CDR2 FQGNSA. With 2 bases removed from V and 5 bases from J, the gap between germline ends came to 13 bases. CDR3 length: 15 residues. CDR3 DNA sequence: TGTGCCAGCAGCTTACGGGGCCCCACCAACAATGAGCAGTTCTTC. Translation: CASSLRGPTNNEQFF.

The chain is built from TRBV6-5 and TRBJ2-3; TRBD1 agrees at 10 bases. Germline lookup yields CDR1 MNHEY and CDR2 SVGAGI. The CDR3 loop spans 17 amino acids. Unmatched junction bases numbered 7, after V lost 2 bases and J lost 2 bases. CDR3 DNA: TGTGCCAGCAGTTACGAGGGACAGGGGAGAGCCACAGATACGCAGTATTTT. It translates to CASSYEGQGRATDTQYF.

The V call is TRBV3-1, the J call TRBJ2-1; D gene unclear. V lost 3 bases and J lost 10, with 13 bases in between. This CDR3 contains 13 residues. The germline V gene encodes CDR1 LGHDT and CDR2 YNNKEL (reference sequence). CDR3 sequence: CASSQRTAIEQFF. CDR3 in DNA: TGTGCCAGCAGCCAGAGGACGGCGATCGAGCAGTTCTTC.

In its sample, this clonotype was seen many times. The chain uses TRBV5-1 and TRBJ2-1; 11 bases line up with TRBD2. The junction had 4 bases not matched to a gene; V was cut back by 1 base and J by 4 bases. Germline CDR1 is SGHRS and CDR2 is YFSETQ. This CDR3 spans 16 amino acids. As DNA, the CDR3 is TGCGCCAGCAGCTTGCTAGCGGGGGGAGGATACAATGAGCAGTTCTTC. Translating gives CASSLLAGGGYNEQFF.

In its sample, this clonotype was seen many times. J is TRBJ1-1 and V is TRBV28; no clear D. Germline CDR1 reads MDHEN; CDR2 reads SYDVKM. The V end lost 3 bases, the J end lost 2 bases, and 10 bases lay between the germline ends. This CDR3 is built from 14 residues. The CDR3 loop reads CASSFWRLNTEAFF. For the CDR3, the DNA is TGTGCCAGCAGTTTTTGGCGGCTTAACACTGAAGCTTTCTTT.

This clonotype came up many times. V and J are TRBV12-3 or TRBV12-4 and TRBJ1-2, with D possibly being TRBD1 (6 bases). CDR3 size: 13 residues. Deletions cut 5 bases from V and 7 bases from J, with 14 bases between. CDR3 in amino acids: CASSAQNRVGYTF. CDR3 in DNA: TGTGCCAGCAGTGCACAAAACAGGGTTGGCTACACCTTC.

This clonotype was recorded at least ten times. The chain has TRBV7-8 and TRBJ1-5; a possible D gene is TRBD1 (5 bases). V was clipped by 2 bases and J by 5 bases, with 13 bases between them. CDR1 and CDR2 from the germline V gene are SGHVS and FQNEAQ. The CDR3 is 15 residues long. CDR3 sequence (DNA): TGTGCCAGCAGCTTAATTGGGGGGATCGATCAGCCCCAGCATTTT. This gives the protein CASSLIGGIDQPQHF.

In its sample, this clonotype was seen many times. The V call is TRBV6-2 or TRBV6-3, the J call TRBJ1-1; D gene unclear. The CDR3 sequence is 16 residues long. Germline V gene data show CDR1 as MNHEY and CDR2 as SVGEGT. V gave up 7 bases and J gave up 1 base, with 19 bases separating them. Here the CDR3 reads CASTTPREQPNTEAFF. CDR3 sequence (DNA): TGTGCCAGCACCACCCCTCGGGAACAGCCGAACACTGAAGCTTTCTTT.

This clonotype was seen many times. The J gene is TRBJ2-1, the V gene TRBV20-1; 9 bases line up with TRBD2. Per the germline V gene, CDR1 is DFQATT and CDR2 is SNEGSKA (reference sequence). CDR3 size: 13 residues. CDR3 DNA sequence: TGCATGGGCCTAGCGGGGCCATACAATGAGCAGTTCTTC. It specifies CMGLAGPYNEQFF.

This clonotype was observed at least ten times. This chain connects TRBV11-1 to TRBJ1-1; 8 bases are a match to TRBD1. The CDR3 loop spans 19 amino acids. CDR1 and CDR2 from the germline V gene are SGHAT and FQDESV (reference sequence). V shed 3 bases and J 1 base; nucleotides not matched to a gene: 16. The CDR3, as DNA: TGTGCCAGCAGCTTGGCCAGGGGGCTAAGCCCGGCCCGGAACACTGAAGCTTTCTTT. Translated: CASSLARGLSPARNTEAFF.

In this sample, this clonotype turned up a few times. Sequence at one end of the junction differs from germline and may be a read error. The rearrangement joins TRBV29-1 to TRBJ1-2, with a weak D call TRBD1 (6 bases). Germline V gene lookup returns CDR1 SQVTM and CDR2 ANQGSEA. The CDR3 runs to 13 residues. In DNA form, the CDR3 reads TGCAGCGCCCGGACAGAAAGCCTCTATGGCGACACCTTC. It translates to CSARTESLYGDTF.

This clonotype was recorded many times. This sequence joins TRBV7-9 and TRBJ1-1, with D possibly TRBD1 on 6 matching bases. CDR3 size: 15 residues. The V end lost 5 bases, the J end lost 0 bases, and 13 bases lay between the germline ends. Germline values: CDR1 SEHNR, CDR2 FQNEAQ (reference sequence). CDR3 nucleotides: TGTGCCAGCAGCACTCGGACAGAGGTGAACACTGAAGCTTTCTTT. Protein product: CASSTRTEVNTEAFF.

About this clonotype itself: Possible read error: a much larger clone is one base away. The chain employs TRBV12-3 or TRBV12-4 and TRBJ2-1; the match to TRBD1 covers 9 bases. This CDR3 spans 15 amino acids. Trimming at V came to 7 bases and at J to 10 bases, leaving 14 bases not matched to a gene. The CDR3 region has the DNA TGTGCCAGCACCAAACCGGGACAGGGAGGTCGAGAGCAGTTCTTC. Protein: CASTKPGQGGREQFF.

This clonotype was seen many times. The V and J genes are TRBV3-1 and TRBJ2-7; 7 nucleotides agree with TRBD1. Losses at the gene ends were 4 bases for V and 1 base for J; bases not matched to a gene: 4. Germline V gives CDR1 LGHDT, CDR2 YNNKEL (reference sequence). This CDR3 contains 14 residues. CDR3: CASSPQGWSYEQYF. CDR3 sequence (DNA): TGTGCCAGCAGCCCACAGGGGTGGTCCTACGAGCAGTACTTC.

This clonotype was seen many times. The rearrangement joins TRBV4-2 to TRBJ1-6; perhaps TRBD1 as D (6 bases). Germline V gene sequence: CDR1 LGHNA, CDR2 YNFKEQ. Deletions cut 2 bases from V and 5 bases from J, with 13 bases between. This CDR3 contains 16 residues. The CDR3 DNA reads TGTGCCAGCAGCCAAACACCGGGACAACATAATTCACCCCTCCACTTT. It encodes CASSQTPGQHNSPLHF.

This clonotype has at least ten counts. The J gene is TRBJ1-1, the V gene TRBV7-9; D is ambiguous. The ends were cut back, 5 bases at V and 5 bases at J, with 6 bases in the middle. CDR3 length equals 11 residues. Germline V gene lookup returns CDR1 SEHNR and CDR2 FQNEAQ (reference sequence). In DNA form, the CDR3 reads TGTGCCAGCAGCAGGAGGACTGAAGCTTTCTTT. As protein: CASSRRTEAFF.

In the case of this clonotype: Given a much more abundant clone one base away, this may be a read error. The V and J genes are TRBV12-3 or TRBV12-4 and TRBJ2-2; 10 bases are a match to TRBD1. This CDR3 spans 18 amino acids. CDR3 nucleotides: TGTGCCTGCAGTTTAGCCGCGACTTGGACAGGGGGGCGCGGGGAGCTGTTTTTT. Its translation is CACSLAATWTGGRGELFF.

Ten or more counts support this clonotype. The V and J genes are TRBV20-1 and TRBJ2-7, with a possible D match to TRBD2 (5 bases). V was cut by 5 bases and J by 5 bases, with 16 bases left in between. The CDR3 is 13 amino acids. The germline V gene has CDR1 DFQATT and CDR2 SNEGSKA (reference sequence). Written as DNA, the CDR3 is TGCAGTGCTCCCCGGGGATGGGGAAACGAGCAGTACTTC. It specifies CSAPRGWGNEQYF.

At least ten counts were recorded for this clonotype. The chain combines TRBV5-1 with TRBJ1-5; tentative D call: TRBD1 (5 bases). CDR3 size: 13 residues. The ends were cut back, 4 bases at V and 15 bases at J, with 20 bases in the middle. The germline gives CDR1 SGHRS, CDR2 YFSETQ. Here the CDR3 reads CASSPDGWGPPHF. The CDR3 nucleotides read TGCGCCAGCAGCCCTGATGGTTGGGGACCTCCGCATTTT.

The sample holds many counts of this clonotype. CDR3 residues: CASSSRGVHSGANVLTF. CDR3 sequence (DNA): TGTGCCAGTAGCTCACGAGGGGTCCACTCTGGGGCCAACGTCCTGACTTTC. V is TRBV19 and J is TRBJ2-6; tentatively, D is TRBD1 or TRBD2 (5 bases each). CDR3 length: 17 residues. V lost 6 bases to trimming and J lost 0 bases, with 15 bases between them. CDR1 is LNHDA, CDR2 SQIVND, per germline (reference sequence).

This clonotype was counted ten times or more. The V and J genes are TRBV2 and TRBJ2-7; TRBD1 aligns across 10 bases. CDR3 length: 14 residues. Germline V gene sequence: CDR1 SNHLY, CDR2 FYNNEI. Trimming cost V 6 bases and J 3 bases; bases outside gene matches: 5. The CDR3 nucleotides are TGTGCCAGCAGCCCAAGGACAGGGGGCTACGAGCAGTACTTC. It is translated as CASSPRTGGYEQYF.

This rearrangement joins TRBV7-8 to TRBJ1-3; D gene unclear. Trimming took 3 bases from V and 2 from J, leaving 8 bases between them. The CDR3 length is 14 residues. Germline CDR1 is SGHVS and CDR2 is FQNEAQ. The CDR3 DNA follows: TGTGCCAGCAGCTTCTCGGGAGCTGGAAACACCATATATTTT. Residues: CASSFSGAGNTIYF.

This clonotype was found many times. This chain joins TRBV20-1 and TRBJ2-5; D is unresolved. This CDR3 comprises 14 residues. The germline V gene encodes CDR1 DFQATT and CDR2 SNEGSKA (reference sequence). V lost 5 bases and J 5 bases, leaving 18 bases between the germline ends. Here the CDR3 DNA reads TGCAGTGCTCCCCGGTCCCTTTCCCGGGAGACCCAGTACTTC. This codes for CSAPRSLSRETQYF.

This clonotype was found many times. The chain couples TRBV12-3 or TRBV12-4 to TRBJ1-6; possible D gene TRBD1, 6 bases. The CDR3 loop spans 15 amino acids. With 6 bases removed from V and 7 bases from J, the gap between germline ends came to 16 bases. CDR3 nucleotide sequence: TGTGCCAGCAGACAAACCGGGACAAGAAATTCACCCCTCCACTTT. This gives the protein CASRQTGTRNSPLHF.

This clonotype was observed many times. The chain couples TRBV6-6 to TRBJ2-2; D remains unclear. The germline V and J ends were trimmed by 6 bases and 3 bases, with 14 bases remaining between them. CDR1 is MNHNY, CDR2 SVGAGI, per germline (reference sequence). There are 15 residues in the CDR3. This CDR3 reads CASSQAGQYTGELFF. CDR3 in DNA: TGTGCCAGCAGCCAGGCCGGGCAATACACCGGGGAGCTGTTTTTT.

This clonotype was seen at least ten times. This chain connects TRBV12-3 or TRBV12-4 to TRBJ2-2; TRBD2 matches 9 bases. V lost 5 bases to trimming and J lost 4 bases; unmatched junction nucleotides: 11. This CDR3 has 17 residues. The CDR3 nucleotides are TGTGCCAGCAGTAATTTTGGGACTAGCTGGGGCACCGGGGAGCTGTTTTTT. Encoded protein: CASSNFGTSWGTGELFF.

This clonotype was seen repeatedly, ten times or more. The chain employs TRBV5-1 and TRBJ2-5; tentatively, D is TRBD1 (5 bases). CDR1 and CDR2 from the germline V gene are SGHRS and YFSETQ. The CDR3 spans 14 residues. V was pared by 0 bases and J by 2 bases, with 8 bases between. The CDR3 DNA reads TGCGCCAGCAGCTTGGGACAGCCTCAAGAGACCCAGTACTTC. Its protein product is CASSLGQPQETQYF. Full variable domain (outside the CDR3, taken from reference TRBV5-1 and TRBJ2-5): KAGVTQTPRYLIKTRGQQVTLSCSPISGHRSVSWYQQTPGQGLQFLFEYFSETQRNKGNFPGRFSGRQFSNSRSEMNVSTLELGDSALYLCASSLGQPQETQYFGPGTRLLVL.